The 19 T cell receptor beta chains reported below all come from one sample, sequenced in a study of T cell responses to AZD1222 COVID-19 vaccine. Sequenced by immunoSEQ multiplex PCR; TCRdb stores in-frame clones only, minus some. Altogether about 150,000 clones are present, about 92% being singletons, with the ten largest covering 2.5% to 4%. Sequences were derived from peripheral blood, sampled 28 days after the second AZD1222 dose. All receptors derive from an adult who received the AZD1222 COVID-19 vaccine.

The chain combines TRBV7-8 with TRBJ2-7; D is unresolved. The V and J ends lost 5 bases and 3 bases respectively, with 17 bases between them. The CDR3 spans 15 residues. CDR1 is SGHVS, CDR2 FQNEAQ, per germline. DNA for the CDR3: TGTGCCAGCAGCCCCCGAAGCCAGCGTAGCTACGAGCAGTACTTC. This encodes CASSPRSQRSYEQYF.

This clone was seen a handful of times. V usage is TRBV7-2 and J usage is TRBJ2-7, with D possibly TRBD2 on 5 matching bases. The CDR3 sequence is 15 residues long. V was pared by 3 bases and J by 2 bases, with 14 bases between. Germline CDR1 reads SGHTA; CDR2 reads FQGNSA. CDR3 coding DNA: TGTGCCAGCAGCTTTGGGGAGCGGATCGCCTACGAGCAGTACTTC. Its protein is CASSFGERIAYEQYF.

The rearrangement uses TRBV7-9 and TRBJ2-7; D call uncertain. V was cut by 6 bases and J by 4 bases, with 13 bases left in between. Germline CDR1 and CDR2: SEHNR and FQNEAQ (reference sequence). The CDR3 is 13 amino acids. The CDR3 loop is CASSPPPLYEQYF. In nucleotides, the CDR3 is TGTGCCAGCAGTCCCCCTCCCCTTTACGAGCAGTACTTC.

V is TRBV25-1 and J is TRBJ2-5; D gene unclear. The germline V and J ends were trimmed by 3 bases and 7 bases, with 15 bases remaining between them. The V gene's germline CDR1 is MGHDK and CDR2 SYGVNS. The CDR3 extends over 14 amino acids. CDR3 sequence reads: CASSDRGPMGTQYF. CDR3 nucleotides: TGTGCCAGCAGTGACCGTGGCCCGATGGGGACCCAGTACTTC.

V is TRBV11-3 and J is TRBJ2-3; 8 bases agree with TRBD2. Germline trimming cut 5 bases from V and 2 bases from J; bases unmatched to any gene: 18. CDR1 is SGHNT, CDR2 YENEEA, per germline. The CDR3 totals 19 residues. This CDR3 reads CASSLRQTTSASNTDTQYF. CDR3 bases: TGTGCCAGCAGCCTTCGCCAAACGACTAGCGCCTCGAACACAGATACGCAGTATTTT.

The rearrangement links TRBV6-5 to TRBJ1-1; 7 bases agree with TRBD1. Losses at the gene ends were 6 bases for V and 1 base for J; bases not matched to a gene: 5. Per germline, CDR1 MNHEY and CDR2 SVGAGI. The CDR3 is made up of 14 amino acids. Here the CDR3 DNA reads TGTGCCAGCAGAAGGGGGCCAGGGAACACTGAAGCTTTCTTT. Its translation: CASRRGPGNTEAFF.

This chain links TRBV6-1 with TRBJ1-2; TRBD1 is a possible D gene (5 bases). Germline lookup yields CDR1 MNHNS and CDR2 SASEGT. The CDR3 sequence is 14 residues long. The ends were cut back, 2 bases at V and 10 bases at J, with 17 bases in the middle. The CDR3 nucleotides read TGTGCCAGCAGTGAACTCCGGGGCCACCCTTTCTACACCTTC. This translates into CASSELRGHPFYTF.

This clone has more than one count but fewer than ten. The chain employs TRBV9 and TRBJ2-1; TRBD2 agrees at 11 bases. Germline V gene sequence: CDR1 SGDLS, CDR2 YYNGEE. V dropped 2 bases and J dropped 4; count of bases not matched to a gene: 2. This CDR3 comprises 15 residues. The CDR3 loop is CASSVGTSGYNEQFF. CDR3 nucleotides: TGTGCCAGCAGCGTCGGGACTAGCGGTTACAATGAGCAGTTCTTC.

This rearrangement joins TRBV19 to TRBJ2-3; possibly TRBD1 or TRBD2 for D (5 bases each). Germline V gene data show CDR1 as LNHDA and CDR2 as SQIVND (reference sequence). CDR3 length equals 14 residues. Trimming took 5 bases from V and 4 from J, leaving 13 bases between them. For the CDR3, the DNA is TGTGCCAGTAGTCGGGGCACCGTTGCAGATACGCAGTATTTT. It codes for CASSRGTVADTQYF.

The rearrangement uses TRBV10-3 and TRBJ1-2; D is perhaps TRBD1 (5 bases). Germline V gene lookup returns CDR1 ENHRY and CDR2 SYGVKD. V was shortened by 0 bases and J by 9 bases, with 8 bases between the two germline ends. The CDR3 has 12 amino acids. CDR3 sequence reads: CAISESTGRYTF. The CDR3 nucleotides are TGTGCCATCAGTGAGTCTACAGGCCGCTACACCTTC.

The chain carries TRBV7-2 and TRBJ2-3; 9 bases are shared with TRBD2. The CDR3 has 18 residues. Trimming took 1 base from V and 7 from J; bases not matched to a gene: 15. Per germline, CDR1 SGHTA and CDR2 FQGNSA. CDR3 in amino acids: CASSLGSWGSGSQNTQYF. The CDR3 DNA is TGTGCCAGCAGCTTAGGTTCGTGGGGTAGCGGGAGCCAGAATACGCAGTATTTT.

The chain is built from TRBV9 and TRBJ2-3; 8 nucleotides match TRBD1. CDR1 is SGDLS, CDR2 YYNGEE, per germline. There are 16 residues in the CDR3. With V trimmed by 4 bases and J by 2 bases, 9 bases remained unmatched. CDR3: CASSPRTGTFTDTQYF. In nucleotides, the CDR3 is TGTGCCAGCAGCCCGCGGACAGGGACTTTCACAGATACGCAGTATTTT. Full variable domain (rest looked up from reference TRBV9 and TRBJ2-3): DSGVTQTPKHLITATGQRVTLRCSPRSGDLSVYWYQQSLDQGLQFLIQYYNGEERAKGNILERFSAQQFPDLHSELNLSSLELGDSALYFCASSPRTGTFTDTQYFGPGTRLTVL.

The genes are TRBV10-3 and TRBJ2-2, with a possible D match to TRBD2 (5 bases). The CDR3 has 11 amino acids. In germline, CDR1 is ENHRY, CDR2 SYGVKD. V lost 8 bases, J lost 4 bases, and 5 bases lay in between. DNA for the CDR3: TGTGCCATCGGGAGCACCGGGGAGCTGTTTTTT. Its protein product is CAIGSTGELFF.

The CDR3 region is CASRADGGRTEAFF. The CDR3 DNA is TGTGCCAGCAGGGCCGACGGGGGGCGCACTGAAGCTTTCTTT. The V gene is TRBV6-5, the J gene TRBJ1-1; D may be TRBD1 (6 bases). V gave up 6 bases and J gave up 4 bases, with 15 bases separating them. The CDR3 totals 14 residues. Looked up from germline, CDR1 is MNHEY and CDR2 is SVGAGI.

The chain links TRBV7-6 to TRBJ1-1; D not certain. The length of the CDR3 is 13 residues. V was pared by 5 bases and J by 4 bases, with 11 bases between. Germline V gene sequence: CDR1 SGHVS, CDR2 FNYEAQ. The CDR3 DNA follows: TGTGCCAGCAGCAGTAGGGTCGGCACTGAAGCTTTCTTT. It yields the protein CASSSRVGTEAFF.

This clone showed up just once. CDR3 sequence (DNA): TGTGCCAGCAGCATAAGCATGAACACTGAAGCTTTCTTT. Translation gives CASSISMNTEAFF. The chain links TRBV7-8 to TRBJ1-1, with D unclear. Germline CDR1 reads SGHVS; CDR2 reads FQNEAQ. The CDR3 has 13 amino acids. V lost 5 bases and J lost 0, with 7 bases in between.

This sequence joins TRBV29-1 and TRBJ2-7, with D perhaps TRBD1 or TRBD2 (5 bases each). The ends were cut back, 7 bases at V and 0 bases at J, with 13 bases in the middle. The V gene's germline CDR1 is SQVTM and CDR2 ANQGSEA. The CDR3 spans 13 residues. As DNA, the CDR3 is TGCAGCGCCAGGGACCACCCCTCCTACGAGCAGTACTTC. This codes for CSARDHPSYEQYF.

The chain uses TRBV19 and TRBJ1-2; D is possibly TRBD1 (6 bases). Germline loops: CDR1 LNHDA, CDR2 SQIVND (reference sequence). Trimming pared 8 bases from V and 4 bases from J, leaving 14 bases between. The CDR3 has 13 residues. CDR3: CASGRQDLYGYTF. CDR3 bases: TGTGCCAGTGGAAGACAGGACCTCTATGGCTACACCTTC.

The CDR3 spells CASSLTGTGGYEQYF. The CDR3 nucleotides are TGTGCCAGCAGCTTAACCGGGACAGGGGGCTACGAGCAGTACTTC. This chain links TRBV7-3 with TRBJ2-7; 11 bases map to TRBD1. The CDR3 extends over 15 amino acids. J gave up 3 bases and V 0 bases, and 1 base lay outside the gene matches. Germline V gene sequence: CDR1 SGHTA, CDR2 FQGTGA.